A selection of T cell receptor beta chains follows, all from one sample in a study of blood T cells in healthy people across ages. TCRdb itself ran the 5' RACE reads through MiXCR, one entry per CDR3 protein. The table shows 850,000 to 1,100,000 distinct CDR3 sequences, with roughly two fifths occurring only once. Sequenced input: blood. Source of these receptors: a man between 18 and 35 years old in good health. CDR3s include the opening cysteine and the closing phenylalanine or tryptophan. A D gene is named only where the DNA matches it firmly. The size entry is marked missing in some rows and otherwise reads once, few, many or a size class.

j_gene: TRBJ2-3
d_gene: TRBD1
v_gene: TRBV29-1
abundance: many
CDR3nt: TGCAGCGCCGAGTCACAGGGGACAGATACGCAGTATTTT
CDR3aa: CSAESQGTDTQYF

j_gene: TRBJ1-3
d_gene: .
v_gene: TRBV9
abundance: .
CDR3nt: TGTGCCAGCAGCGCCGGGACGGGAGATGGAAACACCATATATTTT
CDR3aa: CASSAGTGDGNTIYF

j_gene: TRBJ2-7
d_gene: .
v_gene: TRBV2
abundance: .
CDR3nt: TGTGCCAGCAGTGACCGACGGCAGTACTTC
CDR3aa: CASSDRRQYF

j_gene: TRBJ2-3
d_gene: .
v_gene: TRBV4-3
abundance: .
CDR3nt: TGCGCCGGCAGCCATAATTCCCCTGGTCGGAGCCGTCTCCCGGGCACAGATACGCAGTATTTT
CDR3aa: CAGSHNSPGRSRLPGTDTQYF

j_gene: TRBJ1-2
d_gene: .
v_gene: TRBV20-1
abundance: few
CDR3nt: TGCAGTGCTAGAAGAGGGACTGAACACTATGGCTACACCTTC
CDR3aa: CSARRGTEHYGYTF

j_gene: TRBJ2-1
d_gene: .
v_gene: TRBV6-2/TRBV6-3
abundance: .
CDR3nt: TGTGCCAGCAGTGACGGCGGGGGCACTGAGCAGTTCTTC
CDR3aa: CASSDGGGTEQFF

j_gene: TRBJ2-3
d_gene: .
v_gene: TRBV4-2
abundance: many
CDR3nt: TGTGCCAGCAGCCACCCACAGGGCACAGATACGCAGTATTTT
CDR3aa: CASSHPQGTDTQYF

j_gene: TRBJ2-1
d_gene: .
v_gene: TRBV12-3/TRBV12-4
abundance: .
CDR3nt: TGTGCCAGCAGTCCCCGGGACTGGGAGAATGAGCAGTTCTTC
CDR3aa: CASSPRDWENEQFF

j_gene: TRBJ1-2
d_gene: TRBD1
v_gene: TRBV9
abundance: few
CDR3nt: TGTGCCAGCAGCGCTGAGGACAGGGTATTAGGCTACACCTTC
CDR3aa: CASSAEDRVLGYTF

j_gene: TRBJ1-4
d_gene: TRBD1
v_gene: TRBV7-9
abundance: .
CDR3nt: TGTGCCAGCAGCCATTTGGGGGACAGGGAAGGAAAACTGTTTTTT
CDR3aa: CASSHLGDREGKLFF

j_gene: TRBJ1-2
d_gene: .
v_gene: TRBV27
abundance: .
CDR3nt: TGTGCCAGCAGTTTATTTTACAGGGTTCATAACTATGGCTACACCTTC
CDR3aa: CASSLFYRVHNYGYTF

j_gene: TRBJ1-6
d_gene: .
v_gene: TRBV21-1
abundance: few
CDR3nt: TGTGCCAGCAGCAAAGTTGTTCCCTATAACGCCAATTCACCCCTCCACTTT
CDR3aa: CASSKVVPYNANSPLHF

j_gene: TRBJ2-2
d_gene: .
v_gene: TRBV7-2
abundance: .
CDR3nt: TGTGCCGGCAGCTTAGCTGGCGTGGGGACCGGGGAGCTGTTTTTT
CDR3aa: CAGSLAGVGTGELFF

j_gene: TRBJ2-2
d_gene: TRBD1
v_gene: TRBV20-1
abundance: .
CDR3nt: TGCAGTGCTAGAGATAGGGACAGGGCTATGGTAGCCGGGGAGCTGTTTTTT
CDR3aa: CSARDRDRAMVAGELFF

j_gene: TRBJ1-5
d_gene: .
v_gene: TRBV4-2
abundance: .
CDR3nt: TGTGCCAGCAGCCAAGTTGGAGGGGTGGACAATCAGCCCCAGCATTTT
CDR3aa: CASSQVGGVDNQPQHF

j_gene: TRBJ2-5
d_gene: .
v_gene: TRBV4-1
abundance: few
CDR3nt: TGCGCCAGCAGCCAACCCGGGACTGAAGAGACCCAGTACTTC
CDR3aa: CASSQPGTEETQYF

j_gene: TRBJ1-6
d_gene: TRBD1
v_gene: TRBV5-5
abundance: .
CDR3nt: TGTGCCAGCAGCCCGACAGGGATAGATACGAATTCACCCCTCCACTTT
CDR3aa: CASSPTGIDTNSPLHF

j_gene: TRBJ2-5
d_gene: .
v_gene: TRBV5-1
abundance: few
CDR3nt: TGCGCCAGCAGCTTGGTTCAGGACACGAGTTGGTACTTC
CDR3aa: CASSLVQDTSWYF

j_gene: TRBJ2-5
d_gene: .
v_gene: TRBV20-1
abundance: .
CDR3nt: TGCAGTGCTAGTCCAGCGACGGAGACCCAGTACTTC
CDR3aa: CSASPATETQYF

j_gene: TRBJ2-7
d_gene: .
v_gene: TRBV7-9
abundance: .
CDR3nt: TGTGCCGCAGCCCTTGTCCCCTCCTACAATGAGCAGTACTTC
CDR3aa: CAAALVPSYNEQYF

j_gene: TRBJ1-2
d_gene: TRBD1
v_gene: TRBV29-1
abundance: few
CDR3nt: TGCAGCGTGTTTGACAGGGCGTACACCTTC
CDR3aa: CSVFDRAYTF

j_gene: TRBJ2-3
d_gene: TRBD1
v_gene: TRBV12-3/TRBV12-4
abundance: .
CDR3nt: TGTGCCAGCAGCCGGACAGGGGACGGCACAGATACGCAGTATTTT
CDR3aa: CASSRTGDGTDTQYF

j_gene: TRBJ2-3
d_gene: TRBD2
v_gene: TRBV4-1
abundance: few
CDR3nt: TGCGCCAGCAGCCAACGGACTAGCGGAATAACAGGAGATACGCAGTATTTT
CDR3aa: CASSQRTSGITGDTQYF

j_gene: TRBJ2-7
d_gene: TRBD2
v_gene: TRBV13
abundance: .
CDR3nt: TGTGCCAGCAGTGATTCGACTAGCGCCAACGAGCAGTACTTC
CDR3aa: CASSDSTSANEQYF

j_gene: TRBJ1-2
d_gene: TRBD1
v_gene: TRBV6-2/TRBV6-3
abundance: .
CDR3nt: TGTGCCAGCAGTTACTCTCGACTACCGCTGACAGGGGAAAACTATGGCTACACCTTC
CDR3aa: CASSYSRLPLTGENYGYTF

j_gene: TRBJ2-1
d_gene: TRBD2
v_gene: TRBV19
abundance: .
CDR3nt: TGTGCCAGTAGTATGACTAGCGGCTCCTACAATGAGCAGTTCTTC
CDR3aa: CASSMTSGSYNEQFF

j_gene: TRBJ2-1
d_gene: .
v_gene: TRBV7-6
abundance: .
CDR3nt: TGTGCCAGCAGCTTAGAGGCATGGTGGGATGAGCAGTTCTTC
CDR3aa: CASSLEAWWDEQFF

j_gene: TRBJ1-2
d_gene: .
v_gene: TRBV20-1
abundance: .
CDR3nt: TGCAGTGCTAGAGGGACGATGGGCTACACCTTC
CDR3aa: CSARGTMGYTF

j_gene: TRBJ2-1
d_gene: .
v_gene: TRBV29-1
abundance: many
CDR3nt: TGCAGCGTTCTCGCGGTCTACAATGAGCAGTTCTTC
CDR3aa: CSVLAVYNEQFF

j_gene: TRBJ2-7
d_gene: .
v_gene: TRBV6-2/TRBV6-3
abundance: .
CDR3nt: TGTGCCAGCAGTTACAGGACGACGGGGCCGACCTCCGAGCAGTACTTC
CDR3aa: CASSYRTTGPTSEQYF

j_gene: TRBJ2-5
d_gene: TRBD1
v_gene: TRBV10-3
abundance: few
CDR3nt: TGTGCCATCAGTGCTAACCTCGGGACAGGGGGTTGGGAGCAGTACTTC
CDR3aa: CAISANLGTGGWEQYF